Listed here are 25 T cell receptor beta chains from one sample, sequenced in a study of high-grade serous ovarian cancer treatment subgroups. Tumor samples were taken before definitive surgery or chemotherapy. Profiling relied on immunoSEQ multiplex PCR, and the TCRdb table lists in-frame clones only, not all of them. Of about 30,000 clones listed, about 86% were seen once; the top ten hold 2% to 2.5%. The sample comprised tumor tissue. The source is a human donor with high-grade serous ovarian cancer.

This chain connects TRBV28 to TRBJ2-7; no clear D. Trimming removed 3 bases from V and 3 bases from J, with 18 bases in between. The CDR3 length is 16 residues. Germline assignment: CDR1 MDHEN and CDR2 SYDVKM. The CDR3 loop reads CASSLGRRLPYYEQYF. CDR3 DNA sequence: TGTGCCAGCAGTTTGGGCCGTAGGTTACCTTACTACGAGCAGTACTTC.

The chain uses TRBV7-8 and TRBJ2-5; the match to TRBD2 covers 8 bases. There are 19 residues in the CDR3. Germline CDR1 SGHVS, CDR2 FQNEAQ. Unmatched junction bases numbered 21, after V lost 5 bases and J lost 4 bases. Here the CDR3 DNA reads TGTGCCAGCAGCAGTGCGGGGGCGGGAGGCCCGAGGCGGGTAGAGACCCAGTACTTC. It is translated as CASSSAGAGGPRRVETQYF.

The V and J genes are TRBV5-6 and TRBJ1-4; 8 bases agree with TRBD1. The CDR3 is made up of 17 amino acids. Germline V gene lookup returns CDR1 SGHDT and CDR2 YYEEEE. J gave up 7 bases and V 0 bases, and 11 bases lay outside the gene matches. The CDR3 loop is CASSLGGQVTLTEKLFF. The CDR3, as DNA: TGTGCCAGCAGCTTGGGGGGACAGGTTACCCTAACTGAAAAACTGTTTTTT.

The sample holds a few counts of this clone. The chain recombines TRBV30 with TRBJ1-1; D uncertain. This CDR3 is 14 amino acids long. V lost 1 base, J lost 12 bases, and 21 bases lay in between. Germline V gene sequence: CDR1 GTSNPN, CDR2 SVGIG (reference sequence). CDR3 protein: CAWSAQHAGRLTFF. Written as DNA, the CDR3 is TGTGCCTGGAGTGCCCAGCACGCTGGCAGGTTAACTTTCTTT.

This clone was seen a single time. The chain has TRBV7-6 and TRBJ2-7; 9 nucleotides agree with TRBD1. Germline V gene sequence: CDR1 SGHVS, CDR2 FNYEAQ. This CDR3 comprises 16 residues. Trimming took 5 bases from V and 1 from J; bases not matched to a gene: 9. The DNA of the CDR3 is TGTGCCAGCAGCCCAGAACAGGGGGCGATTTCCTACGAGCAGTACTTC. It translates to CASSPEQGAISYEQYF.

There are a few counts of this clone. This rearrangement joins TRBV27 to TRBJ1-2, with a weak D call TRBD1 (5 bases). Trimming cost V 5 bases and J 8 bases, with 15 bases left between them. Germline values: CDR1 MNHEY, CDR2 SMNVEV (reference sequence). The CDR3 runs 13 residues. The CDR3 DNA sequence: TGTGCCAGCAGTGGGACGGCCCTCAGGGGCTACACCTTC. It is translated as CASSGTALRGYTF.

The gene calls are TRBV5-1 and TRBJ1-4; perhaps TRBD1 as D (5 bases). The V gene lost 3 bases and the J gene lost 0 bases, with 12 bases spanning the gap. This CDR3 region has 16 residues. The germline CDR1 and CDR2 sequences are SGHRS and YFSETQ. The CDR3 protein is CASSWGRSATNEKLFF. In nucleotides, the CDR3 is TGCGCCAGCAGCTGGGGCAGGAGTGCAACTAATGAAAAACTGTTTTTT.

J is TRBJ1-5 and V is TRBV6-5, with D unclear. The CDR3 is 16 residues long. Trimming took off 2 bases at V and 4 bases at J, with 15 bases between the two ends. Germline V gene data show CDR1 as MNHEY and CDR2 as SVGAGI. This CDR3 is CASSYKPVAANQPQHF. CDR3 coding DNA: TGTGCCAGCAGTTACAAACCCGTGGCAGCGAATCAGCCCCAGCATTTT.

A single count supports this clone. The V and J genes are TRBV7-3 and TRBJ2-7; D gene unclear. Deletions cut 3 bases from V and 4 bases from J, with 10 bases between. CDR3 size: 13 residues. Germline V lookup: CDR1 SGHTA, CDR2 FQGTGA. The CDR3 region is CASSFGPSYEQYF. Here the CDR3 DNA reads TGTGCCAGCAGCTTTGGCCCCTCTTACGAGCAGTACTTC.

The chain carries TRBV27 and TRBJ2-1; 9 nucleotides align to TRBD2. Germline CDR1 and CDR2: MNHEY and SMNVEV (reference sequence). The CDR3 spans 18 residues. The V and J ends lost 1 base and 8 bases, in that order; junction bases with no gene match: 15. Here the CDR3 reads CASSLFDWTSAKHHEQFF. The CDR3 bases are TGTGCCAGCAGTTTATTTGACTGGACTAGCGCCAAGCATCATGAGCAGTTCTTC.

In nucleotides, the CDR3 is TGTGCCAGCAGCTTATTCGGCACCGGGGAGCTGTTTTTT. Protein product: CASSLFGTGELFF. J is TRBJ2-2 and V is TRBV7-6; D not resolved. Germline CDR1 is SGHVS and CDR2 is FNYEAQ. The V end lost 2 bases, the J end lost 4 bases, and 5 bases lay between the germline ends. This CDR3 contains 13 residues.

The rearrangement joins TRBV7-6 to TRBJ2-1; either TRBD1 or TRBD2 may supply D (5 bases each). The CDR3 consists of 15 residues. In germline, CDR1 is SGHVS, CDR2 FNYEAQ. Trimming removed 4 bases from V and 10 bases from J, with 20 bases in between. CDR3 DNA sequence: TGTGCCAGCAGCTCCCGGGACCGCCCCCCCTGGGAGCAGTTCTTC. This codes for CASSSRDRPPWEQFF.

In this sample, this clone turned up a few times. The chain links TRBV5-1 to TRBJ1-3; D possibly corresponds to TRBD1 (6 bases). The V end lost 3 bases, the J end lost 1 base, and 8 bases lay between the germline ends. The germline gives CDR1 SGHRS, CDR2 YFSETQ. This CDR3 contains 14 residues. The CDR3 loop is CASSSGQSGNTIYF. CDR3 coding DNA: TGCGCCAGCAGCTCAGGACAGTCTGGAAACACCATATATTTT.

The rearrangement uses TRBV19 and TRBJ1-5, with TRBD1 as a possible D gene (5 bases). Germline V lookup: CDR1 LNHDA, CDR2 SQIVND (reference sequence). The CDR3 totals 16 residues. Trimming removed 11 bases from V and 0 bases from J, with 20 bases in between. The CDR3 DNA follows: TGTGCCGCGGGGCGGAATAGGGGCTATAGCAATCAGCCCCAGCATTTT. Its protein product is CAAGRNRGYSNQPQHF.

This clone was seen a few times. The chain couples TRBV11-1 to TRBJ2-2; no reliable D call. Germline-derived CDR1 and CDR2 are SGHAT and FQDESV (reference sequence). Trimming left V 5 bases short and J 7 bases short, with 8 bases between. This CDR3 comprises 12 residues. The CDR3 here is CASSLPGGELFF. The CDR3 DNA is TGTGCCAGCAGCCTCCCAGGCGGGGAGCTGTTTTTT. Looking up the rest from reference TRBV11-1 and TRBJ2-2 gives the full variable domain: EAEVAQSPRYKITEKSQAVAFWCDPISGHATLYWYRQILGQGPELLVQFQDESVVDDSQLPKDRFSAERLKGVDSTLKIQPAELGDSAMYLCASSLPGGELFFGEGSRLTVL.

The chain uses TRBV9 and TRBJ2-3; TRBD1 aligns across 7 bases. V lost 3 bases and J lost 0; bases outside the gene matches: 4. The germline gives CDR1 SGDLS, CDR2 YYNGEE. The CDR3 sequence is 15 residues long. CDR3 in amino acids: CASSGGTVSTDTQYF. CDR3 in DNA: TGTGCCAGCAGCGGGGGGACAGTTAGCACAGATACGCAGTATTTT.

V usage is TRBV28 and J usage is TRBJ2-2; 7 bases match TRBD1. Looked up from germline, CDR1 is MDHEN and CDR2 is SYDVKM. The CDR3 runs to 14 residues. V shed 5 bases and J 5 bases; nucleotides not matched to a gene: 5. CDR3 nucleotide sequence: TGTGCCAGCAGTAAAGGGGGCGAGACCGGGGAGCTGTTTTTT. Protein: CASSKGGETGELFF.

V gene TRBV4-2 combines with J gene TRBJ1-4, with TRBD1 identical over 7 bases. Germline lookup yields CDR1 LGHNA and CDR2 YNFKEQ. The CDR3 has 13 residues. Trimming cost V 6 bases and J 5 bases; bases outside gene matches: 3. The CDR3 nucleotides are TGTGCCAGCAGTATGGACAGGAATGAAAAACTGTTTTTT. Its protein is CASSMDRNEKLFF.

The chain combines TRBV5-1 with TRBJ2-5, with D possibly called TRBD1 or TRBD2 (5 bases each). The end of the DNA fits TRBJ2-7 better, so the J call may be wrong. CDR1 is SGHRS, CDR2 YFSETQ, per germline. The length of the CDR3 is 15 residues. The CDR3 region is CASSFRDPGNYEQYF. The CDR3 DNA is TGCGCCAGCAGCTTCCGGGACCCAGGAAACTACGAGCAGTACTTC.

In this sample, this clone turned up once. V usage is TRBV2 and J usage is TRBJ2-1, with 9 bases fitting TRBD2. V lost 8 bases to trimming and J lost 6 bases; unmatched junction nucleotides: 11. From germline, CDR1 is SNHLY and CDR2 FYNNEI. This CDR3 region has 15 residues. In DNA form, the CDR3 reads TGTGCCAGCCGAAGCGGTAGCGGGAGCGGCAATGAGCAGTTCTTC. Translating gives CASRSGSGSGNEQFF.

CDR3 DNA sequence: TGTGCCAGCAGTACGACAGGTTACTCCTACGAGCAGTACTTC. Protein: CASSTTGYSYEQYF. V gene TRBV6-1 combines with J gene TRBJ2-7; tentatively, D is TRBD1 (6 bases). Deletions cut 5 bases from V and 0 bases from J, with 11 bases between. CDR1 MNHNS and CDR2 SASEGT come from the germline V gene. The CDR3 totals 14 residues.

In this sample, this clone turned up a few times. V is TRBV20-1 and J is TRBJ1-1, with a tentative D call TRBD1 (6 bases). Germline V lookup: CDR1 DFQATT, CDR2 SNEGSKA (reference sequence). V shed 8 bases and J shed 10 bases, with 17 bases lying between them. This CDR3 is built from 11 residues. The CDR3 protein is CSRRGPGVAFF. As DNA, the CDR3 is TGCAGTCGGAGGGGTCCAGGGGTAGCTTTCTTT.

V gene TRBV27 combines with J gene TRBJ1-5; 9 bases match TRBD1. J gave up 3 bases and V 7 bases, and 7 bases lay outside the gene matches. Germline loops: CDR1 MNHEY, CDR2 SMNVEV (reference sequence). The CDR3 is 15 residues long. CDR3 nucleotide sequence: TGTGCCAGCACCTATCGGGACAGGGCCAATCAGCCCCAGCATTTT. Translation gives CASTYRDRANQPQHF.

The V and J genes are TRBV7-9 and TRBJ1-6; weak D call: TRBD1 (5 bases). There are 15 residues in the CDR3. V lost 1 base and J lost 11, with 15 bases in between. CDR1 is SEHNR and CDR2 is FQNEAQ in the germline V gene (reference sequence). The CDR3 loop reads CASSLVSQGETPLHF. The DNA for the CDR3 is TGTGCCAGCAGCTTAGTCTCCCAGGGAGAGACACCCCTCCACTTT.

V is TRBV19 and J is TRBJ2-5; D may be TRBD1 (5 bases). V was trimmed by 3 bases and J by 2 bases, leaving 13 bases between them. The CDR3 contains 15 residues. CDR1 and CDR2 (germline): LNHDA, SQIVND (reference sequence). The CDR3 here is CASSIAGRPQETQYF. The CDR3 DNA reads as TGTGCCAGTAGTATCGCAGGGCGACCTCAAGAGACCCAGTACTTC.